The rows below give T cell receptor beta chains drawn from one sample of a study of cytomegalovirus exposure and HLA in healthy donors. The repertoire was sequenced with immunoSEQ multiplex PCR; TCRdb's copy has only in-frame clones and lacks some. The sample shows about 83,000 clones, around 81% of them seen only once. The sample consisted of PBMCs. These receptors all come from a man younger than 35 in good health and CMV-seropositive. CDR3s include the opening cysteine and the closing phenylalanine or tryptophan. Some rows have no size entry. The others give once, few or many, or a class for an expanded clone.

v_gene: TRBV28
len: 12
abundance: -
j_gene: TRBJ1-1
CDR3aa: CASSTGGPEAFF

v_gene: TRBV6-1
len: 14
abundance: -
j_gene: TRBJ2-1
CDR3aa: CASIIGRENHEQFF

v_gene: TRBV9
len: 15
abundance: -
j_gene: TRBJ2-5
CDR3aa: CASSPRGLAPETQYF

v_gene: TRBV29-1
len: 13
abundance: -
j_gene: TRBJ1-2
CDR3aa: CSVGGTGENGYTF

v_gene: TRBV29-1
len: 15
abundance: -
j_gene: TRBJ1-2
CDR3aa: CSVEGDRPANYGYTF

v_gene: TRBV25-1
len: 16
abundance: -
j_gene: TRBJ2-7
CDR3aa: CASSDPRTGSSYEQYF

v_gene: TRBV5-1
len: 14
abundance: few
j_gene: TRBJ2-1
CDR3aa: CASSLTSSYNEQFF

v_gene: TRBV2
len: 13
abundance: -
j_gene: TRBJ1-1
CDR3aa: CALRAPGGTEAFF

v_gene: TRBV6-5
len: 14
abundance: -
j_gene: TRBJ2-7
CDR3aa: CASSRPGLPYEQYF

v_gene: TRBV10-3
len: 13
abundance: -
j_gene: TRBJ1-1
CDR3aa: CAISESRETEAFF

v_gene: TRBV5-4
len: 14
abundance: -
j_gene: TRBJ1-1
CDR3aa: CASSLGGENTEAFF

v_gene: TRBV28
len: 13
abundance: -
j_gene: TRBJ2-1
CDR3aa: CASTLAGGNEQFF

v_gene: TRBV6-1
len: 15
abundance: -
j_gene: TRBJ1-1
CDR3aa: CASSDSGTINTEAFF

v_gene: TRBV4-1
len: 15
abundance: -
j_gene: TRBJ2-7
CDR3aa: CASSRSSGSAYEQYF

v_gene: TRBV5-4
len: 15
abundance: -
j_gene: TRBJ1-1
CDR3aa: CASSFGSPMNTEAFF

v_gene: TRBV15
len: 13
abundance: -
j_gene: TRBJ1-4
CDR3aa: CATSNRVNEKLFF